Detailed here is one T cell receptor beta chain. The target antigen is unknown. TCRdb re-derived calls from the 5' RACE reads in MiXCR, one entry per CDR3 protein. Among some 320,000 distinct CDR3 sequences listed, over 3.5% were seen once. The data stem from a study of T cells after yellow fever vaccination. Turning to the study itself: The authors prepared low-cell-number fractions using SMART-Seq v4 Ultra Low Input. Whole-study findings and limits: FACS-sorted repertoires could harbor abundant contaminating bulk-population clonotypes. Though it reached lower strength, the secondary response hit its peak faster, day 5 versus 15. Re-detected after boosting: most primary clones, approximately 97% of CD4 and 75% to 90% of CD8.

V was pared by 3 bases and J by 5 bases, with 15 bases between. CDR1 is KGHDR, CDR2 SFDVKD, per germline. The CDR3 length is 15 residues. The chain couples TRBV24-1 to TRBJ2-5, with D perhaps TRBD2 (6 bases). The TCR comes from a man aged 18 to 29 who received the YFV17D yellow fever vaccine. This specimen consisted of PBMCs, obtained 5 days after the yellow fever booster vaccination. DNA of the CDR3: TGTGCCACCAGTGATCTGGAGGGGATCTGGGAGACCCAGTACTTC. This encodes CATSDLEGIWETQYF.